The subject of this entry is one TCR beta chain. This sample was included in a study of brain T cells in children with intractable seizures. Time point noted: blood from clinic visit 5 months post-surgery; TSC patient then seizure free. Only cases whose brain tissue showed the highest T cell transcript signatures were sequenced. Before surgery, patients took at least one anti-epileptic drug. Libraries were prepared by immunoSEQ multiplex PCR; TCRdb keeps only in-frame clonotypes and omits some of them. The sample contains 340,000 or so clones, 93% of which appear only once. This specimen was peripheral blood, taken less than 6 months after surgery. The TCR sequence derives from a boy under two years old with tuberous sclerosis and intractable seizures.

The CDR3, as DNA: TGCGCCAGCAGCAGCCGGGACTATGCCTACAATGAGCAGTTCTTC. Its translation: CASSSRDYAYNEQFF. The chain carries TRBV5-1 and TRBJ2-1, with 7 positions matching TRBD2. V was clipped by 4 bases and J by 2 bases; unmatched bases: 6. This CDR3 is 15 amino acids long. Germline CDR1 SGHRS, CDR2 YFSETQ.